These 25 T cell receptor beta chains were sequenced from one sample in a study of blood T cell repertoires in COVID-19. The assay was immunoSEQ multiplex PCR, and TCRdb's table has in-frame clones only and misses some. Of just under 350,000 clones listed, roughly 86% are singletons. Sequenced sample: peripheral blood. These receptors all stem from a woman aged 70-85 years with COVID-19, enrolled during active disease.

J is TRBJ1-2 and V is TRBV2; tentatively, D is TRBD1 (5 bases). V was pared by 3 bases and J by 4 bases, with 9 bases between. Germline V gives CDR1 SNHLY, CDR2 FYNNEI. CDR3 size: 13 residues. Here the CDR3 DNA reads TGTGCCAGCAGTGAGACAGAGATCTATGGCTACACCTTC. It encodes CASSETEIYGYTF.

The chain has TRBV6-5 and TRBJ2-2; no definite D call. Germline V CDR1 and CDR2: MNHEY, SVGAGI. V was cut by 2 bases and J by 2 bases, with 9 bases left in between. CDR3 length equals 15 residues. In DNA, the CDR3 is TGTGCCAGCAGTTACACTGGGCCCAACACCGGGGAGCTGTTTTTT. This encodes CASSYTGPNTGELFF.

This chain connects TRBV19 to TRBJ1-5; tentatively, D is TRBD1 (6 bases). Germline V lookup: CDR1 LNHDA, CDR2 SQIVND (reference sequence). V was shortened by 5 bases and J by 4 bases, with 18 bases between the two germline ends. CDR3 length: 16 residues. CDR3 DNA: TGTGCCAGTAGTCTACCTAAACGGACAGCTAATCAGCCCCAGCATTTT. Amino acid sequence: CASSLPKRTANQPQHF.

This chain links TRBV12-3 or TRBV12-4 with TRBJ1-2, with D perhaps TRBD1 (5 bases). V gave up 5 bases and J gave up 4 bases, with 11 bases separating them. The CDR3 spans 13 residues. The CDR3 nucleotides read TGTGCCAGCAGTCCAGGGTGGGTCTATGGCTACACCTTC. Translating gives CASSPGWVYGYTF.

V usage is TRBV5-1 and J usage is TRBJ2-7; 12 bases line up with TRBD1. Trimming cost V 4 bases and J 2 bases; bases outside gene matches: 4. The CDR3 length is 15 residues. Germline CDR1 is SGHRS and CDR2 is YFSETQ. The CDR3 DNA sequence: TGCGCCAGCAGCCCCGGGACAGGGGGCCCCTACGAGCAGTACTTC. It yields the protein CASSPGTGGPYEQYF.

This chain links TRBV11-1 with TRBJ2-3, with D perhaps matching TRBD2 (6 bases). CDR3 length: 15 residues. In germline, CDR1 is SGHAT, CDR2 FQDESV (reference sequence). V was clipped by 1 base and J by 4 bases, with 12 bases between them. CDR3: CASSLVGGAADTQYF. The CDR3 DNA reads as TGTGCCAGCAGCTTAGTTGGCGGGGCCGCAGATACGCAGTATTTT.

With regard to this clone: This same CDR3 is encoded by further DNA sequences in the sample. The rearrangement links TRBV6-5 to TRBJ1-1; the D gene is possibly TRBD1 (5 bases). Germline lookup yields CDR1 MNHEY and CDR2 SVGAGI. The CDR3 consists of 12 residues. Trimming removed 2 bases from V and 8 bases from J, with 9 bases in between. The CDR3 loop reads CASSYKGLEAFF. The DNA of the CDR3 is TGTGCCAGCAGTTACAAGGGACTAGAAGCTTTCTTT.

The chain combines TRBV4-3 with TRBJ2-3; TRBD1 aligns across 8 bases. The J segment lost 0 bases and the V segment lost 0 bases, leaving 8 bases of the junction unmatched. Germline V gene lookup returns CDR1 LGHNA and CDR2 YSLEER. CDR3 length: 18 amino acids. CDR3: CASSQDLVRGRSTDTQYF. Here the CDR3 DNA reads TGCGCCAGCAGCCAAGATCTGGTCAGGGGGCGTAGCACAGATACGCAGTATTTT.

The V gene is TRBV7-6, the J gene TRBJ2-5; 13 bases match TRBD2. V shed 5 bases and J 2 bases; nucleotides not matched to a gene: 8. The germline V gene has CDR1 SGHVS and CDR2 FNYEAQ. This CDR3 region has 17 residues. The CDR3 loop is CASSLGLAGEIQETQYF. DNA of the CDR3: TGTGCCAGCAGCCTAGGACTAGCGGGGGAGATACAAGAGACCCAGTACTTC.

The chain has TRBV2 and TRBJ2-3; 9 bases agree with TRBD1. From germline, CDR1 is SNHLY and CDR2 FYNNEI. The CDR3 consists of 17 residues. V dropped 5 bases and J dropped 3; count of bases not matched to a gene: 12. CDR3 DNA: TGTGCCAGCAGTCGTTATCCCGGGACAGGGCTGACAGATACGCAGTATTTT. Translated: CASSRYPGTGLTDTQYF.

The chain has TRBV7-9 and TRBJ1-1; 8 bases match TRBD1. Germline V gene data show CDR1 as SEHNR and CDR2 as FQNEAQ (reference sequence). The CDR3 runs 14 residues. The trim removed 5 bases at V and 6 bases at J, leaving 8 bases unmatched. This CDR3 reads CASSPWTGSSEAFF. Here the CDR3 DNA reads TGTGCCAGCAGCCCATGGACAGGGTCTTCTGAAGCTTTCTTT.

This chain joins TRBV28 and TRBJ1-6; no firm D call. The length of the CDR3 is 15 residues. Germline CDR1 MDHEN, CDR2 SYDVKM. V lost 2 bases and J lost 4, with 9 bases in between. CDR3 DNA: TGTGCCAGCAGTTTAGGGAGTATTTATAATTCACCCCTCCACTTT. It is translated as CASSLGSIYNSPLHF. Full variable domain (remainder filled in from reference TRBV28 and TRBJ1-6): DVKVTQSSRYLVKRTGEKVFLECVQDMDHENMFWYRQDPGLGLRLIYFSYDVKMKEKGDIPEGYSVSREKKERFSLILESASTNQTSMYLCASSLGSIYNSPLHFGNGTRLTVT.

V and J are TRBV7-2 and TRBJ1-1; D uncertain. This CDR3 spans 13 amino acids. Germline V gives CDR1 SGHTA, CDR2 FQGNSA. V was shortened by 5 bases and J by 0 bases, with 7 bases between the two germline ends. In DNA form, the CDR3 reads TGTGCCAGCAGCCATGGGCTGAACACTGAAGCTTTCTTT. Protein sequence: CASSHGLNTEAFF.

The chain uses TRBV19 and TRBJ2-7, with D possibly matching TRBD1 (5 bases). CDR3 length: 14 residues. Trimming cost V 6 bases and J 3 bases, with 15 bases left between them. Germline V gene sequence: CDR1 LNHDA, CDR2 SQIVND (reference sequence). In DNA form, the CDR3 reads TGTGCCAGTAGGAGAGGACACCTTGGCTACGAGCAGTACTTC. It codes for CASRRGHLGYEQYF.

This chain joins TRBV6-5 and TRBJ2-3; 9 bases fit TRBD2. The germline V gene has CDR1 MNHEY and CDR2 SVGAGI. Trimming took 5 bases from V and 11 from J; bases not matched to a gene: 5. This CDR3 contains 12 residues. The CDR3 nucleotides read TGTGCCAGCAGTCAACCGACTAGCGGGCAGTATTTT. Protein sequence: CASSQPTSGQYF.

This clone was counted between two and nine times. The gene calls are TRBV9 and TRBJ1-3; perhaps TRBD1 as D (6 bases). CDR3 length equals 18 residues. V was cut by 4 bases and J by 0 bases, with 20 bases left in between. CDR1 and CDR2 from the germline V gene are SGDLS and YYNGEE. CDR3 DNA: TGTGCCAGCAGCCAACTAGAACAGGGAGAAAACTCTGGAAACACCATATATTTT. Translating gives CASSQLEQGENSGNTIYF.

This sequence joins TRBV30 and TRBJ1-5; D gene unclear. CDR3 length equals 12 residues. Germline V gene data show CDR1 as GTSNPN and CDR2 as SVGIG (reference sequence). The V gene lost 0 bases and the J gene lost 10 bases, with 10 bases spanning the gap. CDR3 nucleotides: TGTGCCTGGAGTGTACACGAGGGTCCCCAGCATTTT. It yields the protein CAWSVHEGPQHF.

This sequence joins TRBV27 and TRBJ2-7, with D perhaps matching TRBD1 (6 bases). Germline V lookup: CDR1 MNHEY, CDR2 SMNVEV (reference sequence). V dropped 4 bases and J dropped 3 bases, with 13 bases sitting between them. This CDR3 spans 14 amino acids. CDR3 in amino acids: CASSSYRVFYEQYF. The CDR3 nucleotides read TGTGCCAGCAGTTCATACAGGGTATTCTACGAGCAGTACTTC.

The CDR3 region is CASSFSGDEQFF. The CDR3, as DNA: TGTGCCAGCAGCTTTAGCGGTGATGAGCAGTTCTTC. V is TRBV7-2 and J is TRBJ2-1; a weak D match, TRBD2 (6 bases). V dropped 3 bases and J dropped 8 bases, with 8 bases sitting between them. The germline gives CDR1 SGHTA, CDR2 FQGNSA. The CDR3 has 12 residues.

CDR3 DNA sequence: TGTGCCAGCTACAGGGGTAACGGGGAGCTGTTTTTT. Its translation: CASYRGNGELFF. The V and J genes are TRBV28 and TRBJ2-2; TRBD1 matches at 7 bases. There are 12 residues in the CDR3. CDR1 MDHEN and CDR2 SYDVKM come from the germline V gene. The trim removed 8 bases at V and 7 bases at J, leaving 4 bases unmatched.

The rearrangement uses TRBV6-5 and TRBJ2-3, with 11 positions matching TRBD2. This CDR3 is 15 amino acids long. Trimming removed 7 bases from V and 1 base from J; junction bases left unmatched: 4. The germline V gene has CDR1 MNHEY and CDR2 SVGAGI. CDR3 nucleotide sequence: TGTGCCAGCAATTTACTAGCGGGGGGCACAGATACGCAGTATTTT. Translation: CASNLLAGGTDTQYF.

This chain links TRBV2 with TRBJ2-7; 8 bases align to TRBD2. With 4 bases clipped from V and 3 bases from J, the junction kept 2 bases outside the gene matches. CDR3 length: 13 amino acids. The V gene's germline CDR1 is SNHLY and CDR2 FYNNEI. CDR3 protein: CASSVGTSYEQYF. The CDR3 coding sequence is TGTGCCAGCAGTGTCGGGACTAGCTACGAGCAGTACTTC.

CDR3 nucleotide sequence: TGTGCCTGGAGTAGGGACAGAAACTACGAGCAGTACTTC. Amino acid sequence: CAWSRDRNYEQYF. This chain connects TRBV30 to TRBJ2-7; 7 bases agree with TRBD1. The germline V gene has CDR1 GTSNPN and CDR2 SVGIG (reference sequence). Trimming removed 2 bases from V and 3 bases from J; junction bases left unmatched: 4. The length of the CDR3 is 13 residues.

This chain connects TRBV18 to TRBJ1-1; D not certain. The CDR3 is 14 residues long. V lost 4 bases, J lost 0 bases, and 9 bases lay in between. CDR1 is KGHSH and CDR2 is LQKENI in the germline V gene. CDR3 DNA sequence: TGTGCCAGCTCACTCGTGTCTCTGAACACTGAAGCTTTCTTT. It specifies CASSLVSLNTEAFF.

This rearrangement joins TRBV9 to TRBJ1-5; 11 bases fit TRBD1. The CDR3 runs to 15 residues. CDR1 and CDR2 (germline): SGDLS, YYNGEE. The ends lost 4 bases at V and 4 bases at J; junction bases unmatched: 4. The CDR3 DNA reads TGTGCCAGCAGCTCGGGGACAGGGGGGAATCAGCCCCAGCATTTT. This sequence encodes CASSSGTGGNQPQHF.